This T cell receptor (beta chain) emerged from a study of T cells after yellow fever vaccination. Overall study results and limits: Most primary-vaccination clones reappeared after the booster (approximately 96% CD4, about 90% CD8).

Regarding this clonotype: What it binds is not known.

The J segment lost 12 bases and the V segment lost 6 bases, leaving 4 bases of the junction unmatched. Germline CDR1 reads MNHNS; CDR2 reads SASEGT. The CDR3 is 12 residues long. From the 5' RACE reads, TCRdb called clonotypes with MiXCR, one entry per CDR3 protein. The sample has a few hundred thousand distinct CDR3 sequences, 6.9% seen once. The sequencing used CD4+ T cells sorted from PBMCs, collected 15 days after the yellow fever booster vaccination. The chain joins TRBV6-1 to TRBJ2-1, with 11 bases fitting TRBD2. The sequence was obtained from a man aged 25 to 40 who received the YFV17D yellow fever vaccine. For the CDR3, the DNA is TGTGCCAGCAGAATTAGCGGGGGGGCGCAGTTCTTC. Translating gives CASRISGGAQFF.